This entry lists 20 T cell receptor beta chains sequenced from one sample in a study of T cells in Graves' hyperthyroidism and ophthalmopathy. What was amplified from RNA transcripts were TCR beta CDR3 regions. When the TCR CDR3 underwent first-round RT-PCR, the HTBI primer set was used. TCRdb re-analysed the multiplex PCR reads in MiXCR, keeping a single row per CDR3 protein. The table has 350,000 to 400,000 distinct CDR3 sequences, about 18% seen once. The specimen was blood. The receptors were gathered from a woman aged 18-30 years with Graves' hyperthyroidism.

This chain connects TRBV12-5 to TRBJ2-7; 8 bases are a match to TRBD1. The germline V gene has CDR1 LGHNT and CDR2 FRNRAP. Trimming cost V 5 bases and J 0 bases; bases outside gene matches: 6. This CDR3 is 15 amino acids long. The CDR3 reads CASGTGTGYSYEQYF. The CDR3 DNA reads TGTGCTAGTGGTACCGGGACAGGATACTCCTACGAGCAGTACTTC.

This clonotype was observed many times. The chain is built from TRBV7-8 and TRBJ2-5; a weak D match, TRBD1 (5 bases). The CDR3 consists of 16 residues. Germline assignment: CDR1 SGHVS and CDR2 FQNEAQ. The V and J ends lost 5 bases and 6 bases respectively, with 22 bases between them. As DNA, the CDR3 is TGTGCCAGCAGCATCAGCCGCAGGGTAACTATGAAGACCCAGTACTTC. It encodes CASSISRRVTMKTQYF.

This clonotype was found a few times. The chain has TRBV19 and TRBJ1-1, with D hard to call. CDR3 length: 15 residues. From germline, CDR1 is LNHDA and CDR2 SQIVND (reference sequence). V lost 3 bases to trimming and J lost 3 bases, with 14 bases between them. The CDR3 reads CASSIRSRVYTEAFF. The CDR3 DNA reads TGTGCCAGTAGTATTCGGAGCAGAGTTTACACTGAAGCTTTCTTT.

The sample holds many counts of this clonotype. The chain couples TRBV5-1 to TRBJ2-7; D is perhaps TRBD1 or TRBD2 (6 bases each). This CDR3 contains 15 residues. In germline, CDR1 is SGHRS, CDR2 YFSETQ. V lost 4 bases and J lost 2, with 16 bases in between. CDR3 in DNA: TGCGCCAGCAGCGTGCGAGGGGGGCAGACCTACGAGCAGTACTTC. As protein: CASSVRGGQTYEQYF.

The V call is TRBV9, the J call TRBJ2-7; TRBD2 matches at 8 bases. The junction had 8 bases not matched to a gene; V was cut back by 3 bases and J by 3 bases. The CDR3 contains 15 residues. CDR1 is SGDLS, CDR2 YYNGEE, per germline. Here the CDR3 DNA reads TGTGCCAGCAGCGCCCGGGGGGGGGAGGGCTACGAGCAGTACTTC. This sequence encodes CASSARGGEGYEQYF.

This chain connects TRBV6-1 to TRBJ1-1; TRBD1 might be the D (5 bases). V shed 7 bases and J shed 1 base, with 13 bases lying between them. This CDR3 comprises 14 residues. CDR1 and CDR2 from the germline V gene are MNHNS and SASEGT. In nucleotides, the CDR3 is TGTGCCAGCACCAGGGACCGAAGGAACACTGAAGCTTTCTTT. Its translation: CASTRDRRNTEAFF.

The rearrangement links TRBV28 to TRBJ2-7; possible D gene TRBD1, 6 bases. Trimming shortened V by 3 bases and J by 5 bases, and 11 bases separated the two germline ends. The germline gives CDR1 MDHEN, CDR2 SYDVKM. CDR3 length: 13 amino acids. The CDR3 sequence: CASSFIQGNEQYF. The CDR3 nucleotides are TGTGCCAGCAGTTTTATTCAGGGGAACGAGCAGTACTTC.

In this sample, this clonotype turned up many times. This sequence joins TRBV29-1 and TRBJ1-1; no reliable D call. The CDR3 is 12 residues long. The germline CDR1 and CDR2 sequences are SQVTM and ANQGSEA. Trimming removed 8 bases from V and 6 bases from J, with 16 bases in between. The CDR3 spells CSCYRGGSEAFF. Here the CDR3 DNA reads TGCAGCTGTTACCGGGGTGGATCTGAAGCTTTCTTT.

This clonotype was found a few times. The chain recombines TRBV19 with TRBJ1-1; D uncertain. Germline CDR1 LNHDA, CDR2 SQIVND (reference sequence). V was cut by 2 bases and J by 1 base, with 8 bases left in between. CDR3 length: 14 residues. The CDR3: CASSIYLRNTEAFF. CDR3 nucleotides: TGTGCCAGTAGTATATACCTGAGGAACACTGAAGCTTTCTTT. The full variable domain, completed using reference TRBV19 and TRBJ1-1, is DGGITQSPKYLFRKEGQNVTLSCEQNLNHDAMYWYRQDPGQGLRLIYYSQIVNDFQKGDIAEGYSVSREKKESFPLTVTSAQKNPTAFYLCASSIYLRNTEAFFGQGTRLTVV.

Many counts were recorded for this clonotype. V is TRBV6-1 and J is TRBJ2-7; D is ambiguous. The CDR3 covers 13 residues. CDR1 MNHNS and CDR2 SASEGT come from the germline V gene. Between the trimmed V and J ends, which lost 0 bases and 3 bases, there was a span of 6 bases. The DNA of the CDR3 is TGTGCCAGCAGTGAAGCAGTCGACTACGAGCAGTACTTC. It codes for CASSEAVDYEQYF.

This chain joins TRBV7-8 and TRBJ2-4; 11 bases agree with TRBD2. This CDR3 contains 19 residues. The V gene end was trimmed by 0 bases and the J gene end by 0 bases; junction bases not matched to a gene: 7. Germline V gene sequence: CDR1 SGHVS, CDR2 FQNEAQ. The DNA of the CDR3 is TGTGCCAGCAGCTTAGCGAGAGTAGCGGGGGGGCGAGCCAAAAACATTCAGTACTTC. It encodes CASSLARVAGGRAKNIQYF.

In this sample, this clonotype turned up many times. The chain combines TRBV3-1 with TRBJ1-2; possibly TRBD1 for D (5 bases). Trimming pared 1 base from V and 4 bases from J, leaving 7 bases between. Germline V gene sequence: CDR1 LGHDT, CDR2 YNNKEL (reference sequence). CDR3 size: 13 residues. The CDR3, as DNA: TGTGCCAGCAGCCAAGGACAGCTCTATGGCTACACCTTC. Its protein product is CASSQGQLYGYTF.

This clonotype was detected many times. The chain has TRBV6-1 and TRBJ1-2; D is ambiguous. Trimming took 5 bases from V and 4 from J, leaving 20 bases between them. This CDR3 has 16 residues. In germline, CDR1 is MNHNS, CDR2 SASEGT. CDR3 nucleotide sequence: TGTGCCAGCAGTAAGGGCGGGAGACCTGATTCCTATGGCTACACCTTC. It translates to CASSKGGRPDSYGYTF.

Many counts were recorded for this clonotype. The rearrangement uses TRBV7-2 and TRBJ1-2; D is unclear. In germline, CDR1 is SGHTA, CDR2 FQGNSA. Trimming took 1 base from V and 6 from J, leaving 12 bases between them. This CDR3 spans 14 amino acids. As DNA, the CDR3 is TGTGCCAGCAGCTTAGGTGGCGGTAGGGATGGCTACACCTTC. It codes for CASSLGGGRDGYTF.

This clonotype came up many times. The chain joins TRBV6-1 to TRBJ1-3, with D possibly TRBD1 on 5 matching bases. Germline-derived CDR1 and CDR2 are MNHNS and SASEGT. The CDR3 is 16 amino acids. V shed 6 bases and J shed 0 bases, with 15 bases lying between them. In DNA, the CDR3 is TGTGCCAGCAGAACCGGGACGGAGGGCTCTGGAAACACCATATATTTT. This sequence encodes CASRTGTEGSGNTIYF.

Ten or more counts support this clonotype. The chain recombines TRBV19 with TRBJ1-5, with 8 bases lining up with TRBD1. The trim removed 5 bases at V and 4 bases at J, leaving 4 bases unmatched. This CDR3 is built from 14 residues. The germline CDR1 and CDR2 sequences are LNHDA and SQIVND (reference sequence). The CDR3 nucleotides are TGTGCCAGTAGTCGGACAGGGCAAAATCAGCCCCAGCATTTT. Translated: CASSRTGQNQPQHF.

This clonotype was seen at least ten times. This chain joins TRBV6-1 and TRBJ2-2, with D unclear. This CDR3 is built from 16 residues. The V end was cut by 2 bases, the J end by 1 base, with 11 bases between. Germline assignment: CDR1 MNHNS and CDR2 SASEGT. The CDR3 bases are TGTGCCAGCAGTGAATCGAGACATTTGAACACCGGGGAGCTGTTTTTT. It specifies CASSESRHLNTGELFF.

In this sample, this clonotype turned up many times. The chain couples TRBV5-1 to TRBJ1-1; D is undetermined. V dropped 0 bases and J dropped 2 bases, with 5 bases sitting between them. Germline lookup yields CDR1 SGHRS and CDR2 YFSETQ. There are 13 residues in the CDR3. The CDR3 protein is CASSLASNTEAFF. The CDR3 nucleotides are TGCGCCAGCAGCTTGGCGTCTAACACTGAAGCTTTCTTT.

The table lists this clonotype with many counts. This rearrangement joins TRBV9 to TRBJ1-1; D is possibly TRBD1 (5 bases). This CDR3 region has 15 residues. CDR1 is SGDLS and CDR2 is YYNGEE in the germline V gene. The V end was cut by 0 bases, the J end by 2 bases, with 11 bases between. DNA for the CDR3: TGTGCCAGCAGCGTAGGAGGAGGGGAAAACACTGAAGCTTTCTTT. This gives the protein CASSVGGGENTEAFF.

Here the CDR3 DNA reads TGTGCCAGCAGCCGGGCTCCTTGGGAGCAGTACTTC. Its translation is CASSRAPWEQYF. J is TRBJ2-7 and V is TRBV6-2 or TRBV6-3, with unresolved D. With 6 bases removed from V and 7 bases from J, the gap between germline ends came to 13 bases. The CDR3 covers 12 residues. Germline V lookup: CDR1 MNHEY, CDR2 SVGEGT.